These T cell receptor beta chains were read from a single sample in a study of PD-L1 blockade in urothelial cancer. The protocol was immunoSEQ multiplex PCR, while the TCRdb copy is restricted to in-frame clones and leaves out a portion. Among 90,000 or so clones listed, 85% to 90% were seen once. This specimen consisted of PBMCs, obtained around atezolizumab (anti-PD-L1) treatment. These receptors were obtained from a man aged 60 to 69 with urothelial cancer. CDR3s include the opening cysteine and the closing phenylalanine or tryptophan. Fields, in order: D gene, V gene, J gene, clone size, CDR3 protein, CDR3 DNA. The D gene is left open where the match is weak. Clone size is stated in some rows and not others, as once, few, many or a class when expanded.

>TRBD1|TRBV5-4|TRBJ1-4|once
CASSFSDRSNEKLFF
TGTGCCAGCAGCTTCTCGGACAGGTCTAATGAAAAACTGTTTTTT
>-|TRBV19|TRBJ1-1|-
CASSQNTEAFF
TGTGCCAGTAGTCAGAACACTGAAGCTTTCTTT
>TRBD1|TRBV4-1|TRBJ2-7|few
CASSPQGGGSYEQYF
TGCGCCAGCAGCCCACAGGGGGGAGGCTCCTACGAGCAGTACTTC
>-|TRBV20-1|TRBJ2-7|-
CSAGQDYEQYF
TGCAGTGCTGGGCAAGATTACGAGCAGTACTTC
>-|TRBV7-2|TRBJ1-1|-
CASSPGTQNTEAFF
TGTGCCAGCAGCCCGGGGACACAGAACACTGAAGCTTTCTTT
>-|TRBV5-1|TRBJ1-4|-
CASSLAPLGTNEKLFF
TGCGCCAGCAGCTTGGCTCCACTCGGTACTAATGAAAAACTGTTTTTT
>-|TRBV14|TRBJ1-3|-
CASSQVPGAGNTIYF
TGTGCCAGCAGCCAAGTGCCGGGGGCTGGAAACACCATATATTTT
>-|TRBV5-8|TRBJ2-5|-
CASSLGDSGKIGETQYF
TGTGCCAGCAGCTTGGGTGATAGCGGTAAGATTGGAGAGACCCAGTACTTC
>-|TRBV18|TRBJ1-4|-
CASSPPRGGEKLFF
TGTGCCAGCTCACCACCGCGGGGCGGGGAAAAACTGTTTTTT
>TRBD1|TRBV28|TRBJ2-7|-
CASSLPWATGGSEQYF
TGTGCCAGCAGTTTACCCTGGGCGACAGGGGGTAGCGAGCAGTACTTC
>TRBD1|TRBV27|TRBJ1-1|-
CASSLSTGENTEAFF
TGTGCCAGCAGTTTATCGACAGGGGAGAACACTGAAGCTTTCTTT
>-|TRBV10-2|TRBJ2-1|-
CASSESTRTYEQFF
TGCGCCAGCAGTGAGTCTACTAGGACCTATGAGCAGTTCTTC
>-|TRBV7-9|TRBJ1-4|-
CASSRTGGNEKLFF
TGTGCCAGCAGCCGAACGGGGGGGAATGAAAAACTGTTTTTT